This TCR beta chain originates from a study of blood T cell repertoires in COVID-19. Study-level background: Samples of COVID-19 (acute and convalescent) were obtained from the United States, Italy and Spain.

Method: immunoSEQ multiplex PCR; TCRdb's copy keeps in-frame clones and lacks some. This sample has about 130,000 clones, with approximately 90% found just once. Unmatched junction bases numbered 3, after V lost 0 bases and J lost 0 bases. Germline-derived CDR1 and CDR2 are SGHRS and YFSETQ. The CDR3 has 16 residues. The clonotype originates from a woman aged 80 or over with acute or convalescent COVID-19. This chain links TRBV5-1 with TRBJ2-3; 8 bases align to TRBD1. The sequenced material came from peripheral blood. The CDR3 DNA follows: TGCGCCAGCAGCTTGGGTACAGGGGGGAGCACAGATACGCAGTATTTT. It codes for CASSLGTGGSTDTQYF.